These 2 T cell receptor beta chains originate from one sample sequenced in a study of blood T cell repertoires in COVID-19. This table comes from immunoSEQ multiplex PCR, and its TCRdb copy is limited to in-frame clones, with some not included. This sample has about 220,000 clones, with around 82% found just once. The material sequenced was PBMCs or T cells enriched from blood (not recorded which). The receptors here all came from a woman aged 45-65 years who had been exposed to COVID-19.

This chain joins TRBV4-1 and TRBJ1-4; TRBD1 might be the D (6 bases). The CDR3 covers 15 residues. Germline V CDR1 and CDR2: MGHRA, YSYEKL. V was trimmed by 4 bases and J by 6 bases, leaving 15 bases between them. CDR3 amino acids: CASSLPRGSDEKLFF. The CDR3 nucleotides are TGCGCCAGCAGCCTACCCAGGGGCAGTGATGAAAAACTGTTTTTT.

The chain is built from TRBV28 and TRBJ1-2, with 7 bases identical to TRBD1. The CDR3 loop spans 12 amino acids. Germline CDR1 MDHEN, CDR2 SYDVKM. The V gene end was trimmed by 6 bases and the J gene end by 7 bases; junction bases not matched to a gene: 5. CDR3 in amino acids: CASSPNRGGYTF. In DNA form, the CDR3 reads TGTGCCAGCAGCCCGAACAGGGGTGGCTACACCTTC.